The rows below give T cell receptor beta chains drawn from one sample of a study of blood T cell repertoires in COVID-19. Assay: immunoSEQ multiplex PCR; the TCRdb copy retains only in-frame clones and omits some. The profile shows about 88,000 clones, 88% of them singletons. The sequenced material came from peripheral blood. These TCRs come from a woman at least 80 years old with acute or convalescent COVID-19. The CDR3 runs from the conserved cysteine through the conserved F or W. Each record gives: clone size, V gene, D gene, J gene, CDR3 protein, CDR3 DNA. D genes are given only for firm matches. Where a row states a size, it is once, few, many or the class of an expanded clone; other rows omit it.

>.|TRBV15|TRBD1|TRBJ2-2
CATSRYGTGGKTGELFF
TGTGCCACCAGCAGATATGGGACAGGGGGAAAAACCGGGGAGCTGTTTTTT
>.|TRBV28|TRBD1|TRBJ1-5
CASSSTTGGSNQPQHF
TGTGCCAGCAGTTCCACGACAGGGGGAAGCAATCAGCCCCAGCATTTT
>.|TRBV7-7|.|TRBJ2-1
CASSLARTDNEQFF
TGTGCTAGCAGCTTAGCTAGGACAGACAATGAGCAGTTCTTC
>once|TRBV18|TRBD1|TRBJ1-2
CASSLTGGQGADGYTF
TGTGCCAGCTCACTCACCGGGGGACAGGGGGCGGATGGCTACACCTTC
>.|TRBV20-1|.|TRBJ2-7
CSVYDYEQYF
TGCAGTGTCTACGACTACGAGCAGTACTTC
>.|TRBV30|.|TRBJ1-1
CAWSVRVGTEAFF
TGTGCCTGGAGTGTACGCGTCGGCACTGAAGCTTTCTTT
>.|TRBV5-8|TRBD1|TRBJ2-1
CASSLRPQGARQFF
TGTGCCAGCAGCTTGCGACCTCAGGGGGCCCGACAGTTCTTC
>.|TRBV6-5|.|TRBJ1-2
CASSRVNYGYTF
TGTGCCAGCAGCAGGGTGAACTATGGCTACACCTTC
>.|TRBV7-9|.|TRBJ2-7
CASSSAYEQYF
TGTGCCAGCAGCTCGGCCTACGAGCAGTACTTC
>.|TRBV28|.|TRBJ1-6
CASTPLADSPLHF
TGTGCCAGCACGCCCCTCGCGGATTCACCCCTCCACTTT
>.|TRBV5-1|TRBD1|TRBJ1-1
CASSIGTATEAFF
TGCGCCAGCAGCATCGGGACAGCCACTGAAGCTTTCTTT
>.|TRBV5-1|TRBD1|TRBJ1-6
CASSLETGANSPLHF
TGCGCCAGCAGCTTGGAGACAGGGGCTAATTCACCCCTCCACTTT
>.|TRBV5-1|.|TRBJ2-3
CASSLEGVSTDTQYF
TGCGCCAGCAGCTTGGAGGGGGTTAGCACAGATACGCAGTATTTT
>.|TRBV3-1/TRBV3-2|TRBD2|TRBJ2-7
CASSRISGRINEQYF
TGTGCCAGCAGCCGAATCAGCGGGAGGATCAACGAGCAGTACTTC
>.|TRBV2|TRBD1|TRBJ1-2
CASSEGQGAGNYGYTF
TGTGCCAGCAGTGAAGGGCAGGGGGCGGGTAACTATGGCTACACCTTC
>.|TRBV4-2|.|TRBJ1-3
CASSQTTDLSGNTIYF
TGTGCCAGCAGCCAAACGACAGACCTCTCTGGAAACACCATATATTTT
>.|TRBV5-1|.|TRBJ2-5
CASSRDWQTQYF
TGCGCCAGCAGCCGAGACTGGCAGACCCAGTACTTC
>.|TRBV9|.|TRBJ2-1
CASSHRGSSYNEQFF
TGTGCCAGCAGCCACCGGGGGAGCTCCTACAATGAGCAGTTCTTC
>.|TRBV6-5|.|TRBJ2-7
CASRSGAYEQYF
TGTGCCAGCAGATCTGGAGCCTACGAGCAGTACTTC
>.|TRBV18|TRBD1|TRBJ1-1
CASSLQGGSTEAFF
TGTGCCAGCTCACTACAGGGGGGTAGCACTGAAGCTTTCTTT
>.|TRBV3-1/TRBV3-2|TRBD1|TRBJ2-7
CASSQNTGQGHEQYF
TGTGCCAGCAGCCAGAACACGGGACAGGGCCACGAGCAGTACTTC
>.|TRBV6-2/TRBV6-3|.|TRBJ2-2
CASSRPTLDWPIGELFF
TGTGCCAGCAGCCGACCAACCTTGGACTGGCCGATCGGGGAGCTGTTTTTT
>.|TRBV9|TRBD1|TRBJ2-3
CASSVVGGTVTDTQYF
TGTGCCAGCAGCGTAGTAGGGGGCACCGTCACAGATACGCAGTATTTT
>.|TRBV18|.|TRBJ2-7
CASSPRDFSYEQYF
TGTGCCAGCTCACCACGGGACTTTTCCTACGAGCAGTACTTC
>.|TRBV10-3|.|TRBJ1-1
CAISVGGLAEAFF
TGTGCCATCAGTGTAGGAGGGCTGGCTGAAGCTTTCTTT
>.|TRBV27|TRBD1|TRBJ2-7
CASSSTGQGVYEQYF
TGTGCCAGCAGTTCCACGGGACAGGGAGTCTACGAGCAGTACTTC
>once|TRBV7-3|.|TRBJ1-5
CASSLTGGDQPQHF
TGTGCCAGCAGCTTAACTGGGGGGGATCAGCCCCAGCATTTT
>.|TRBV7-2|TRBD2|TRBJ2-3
CASRLAEGTDTQYF
TGTGCCAGCAGGCTAGCGGAGGGTACAGATACGCAGTATTTT
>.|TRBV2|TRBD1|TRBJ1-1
CASSGPGQENTEAFF
TGTGCCAGCAGTGGGCCGGGACAGGAGAACACTGAAGCTTTCTTT
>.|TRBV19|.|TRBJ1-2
CASTPHGGGWWGYTF
TGTGCCAGTACCCCTCATGGGGGCGGTTGGTGGGGCTACACCTTC
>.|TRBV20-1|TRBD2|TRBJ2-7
CSASWASGAYEQYF
TGCAGTGCTAGTTGGGCTAGCGGCGCCTACGAGCAGTACTTC
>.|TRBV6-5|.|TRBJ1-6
CASSYFSGNNSPLHF
TGTGCCAGCAGTTACTTTTCAGGCAATAATTCACCCCTCCACTTT